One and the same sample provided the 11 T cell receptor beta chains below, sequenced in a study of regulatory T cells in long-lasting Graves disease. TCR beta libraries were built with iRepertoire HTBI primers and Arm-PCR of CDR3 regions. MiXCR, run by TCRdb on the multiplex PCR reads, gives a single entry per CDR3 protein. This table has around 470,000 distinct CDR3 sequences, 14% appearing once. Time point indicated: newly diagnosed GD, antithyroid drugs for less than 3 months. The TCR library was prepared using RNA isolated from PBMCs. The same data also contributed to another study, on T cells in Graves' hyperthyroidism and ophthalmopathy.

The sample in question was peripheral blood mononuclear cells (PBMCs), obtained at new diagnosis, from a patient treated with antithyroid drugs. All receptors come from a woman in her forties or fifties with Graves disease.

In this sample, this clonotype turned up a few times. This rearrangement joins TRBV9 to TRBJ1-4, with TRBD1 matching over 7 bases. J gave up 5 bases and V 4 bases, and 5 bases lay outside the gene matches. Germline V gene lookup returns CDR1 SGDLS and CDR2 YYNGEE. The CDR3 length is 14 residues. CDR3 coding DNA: TGTGCCAGCAGCCCTGAGGGGGCGAATGAAAAACTGTTTTTT. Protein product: CASSPEGANEKLFF.

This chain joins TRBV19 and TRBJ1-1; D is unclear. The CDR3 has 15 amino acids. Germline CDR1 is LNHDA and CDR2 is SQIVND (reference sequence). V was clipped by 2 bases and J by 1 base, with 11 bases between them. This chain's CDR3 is CASSIIGEGNTEAFF. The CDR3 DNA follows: TGTGCCAGTAGTATAATTGGGGAAGGGAACACTGAAGCTTTCTTT.

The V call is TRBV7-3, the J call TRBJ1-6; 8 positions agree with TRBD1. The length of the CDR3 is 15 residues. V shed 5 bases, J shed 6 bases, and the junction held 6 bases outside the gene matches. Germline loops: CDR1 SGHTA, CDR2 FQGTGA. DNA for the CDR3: TGTGCCAGCAGCGCAAACGGACAGGGTAATTCACCCCTCCACTTT. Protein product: CASSANGQGNSPLHF.

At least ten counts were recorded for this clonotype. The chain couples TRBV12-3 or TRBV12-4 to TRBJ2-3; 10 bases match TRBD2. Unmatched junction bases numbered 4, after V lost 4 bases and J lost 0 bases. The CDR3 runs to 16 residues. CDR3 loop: CASSSGLAVSTDTQYF. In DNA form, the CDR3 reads TGTGCCAGCAGTTCCGGACTAGCGGTTAGCACAGATACGCAGTATTTT.

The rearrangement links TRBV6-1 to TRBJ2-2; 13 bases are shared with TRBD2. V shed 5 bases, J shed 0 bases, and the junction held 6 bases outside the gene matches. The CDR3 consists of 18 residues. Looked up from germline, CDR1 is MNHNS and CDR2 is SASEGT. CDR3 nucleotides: TGTGCCAGCAGTCCTACTAGCGGGAGGGCTTCGAACACCGGGGAGCTGTTTTTT. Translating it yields CASSPTSGRASNTGELFF.

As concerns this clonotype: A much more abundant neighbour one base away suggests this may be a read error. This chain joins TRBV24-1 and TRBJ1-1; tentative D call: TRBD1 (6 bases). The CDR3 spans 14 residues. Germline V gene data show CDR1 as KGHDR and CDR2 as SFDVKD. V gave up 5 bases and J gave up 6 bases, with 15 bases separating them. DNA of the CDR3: TGTGCCACCAGTGGAGGGGGTCCCGTCTCTGAAGCTTTCTTT. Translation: CATSGGGPVSEAFF.

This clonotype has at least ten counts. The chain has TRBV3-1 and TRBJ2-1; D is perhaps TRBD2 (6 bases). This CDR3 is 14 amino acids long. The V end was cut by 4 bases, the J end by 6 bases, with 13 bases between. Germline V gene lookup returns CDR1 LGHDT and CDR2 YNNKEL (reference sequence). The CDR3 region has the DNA TGTGCCAGCAGCCTTCAACTAGCTCGCAATGAGCAGTTCTTC. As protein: CASSLQLARNEQFF.

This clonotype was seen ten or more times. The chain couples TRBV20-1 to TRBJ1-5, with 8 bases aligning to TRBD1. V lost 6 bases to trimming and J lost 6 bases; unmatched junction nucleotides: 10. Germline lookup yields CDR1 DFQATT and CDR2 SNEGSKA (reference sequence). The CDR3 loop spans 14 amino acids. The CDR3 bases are TGCAGTGCGCCAGGACAGGGTCGAGGTCAGCCCCAGCATTTT. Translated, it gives CSAPGQGRGQPQHF.

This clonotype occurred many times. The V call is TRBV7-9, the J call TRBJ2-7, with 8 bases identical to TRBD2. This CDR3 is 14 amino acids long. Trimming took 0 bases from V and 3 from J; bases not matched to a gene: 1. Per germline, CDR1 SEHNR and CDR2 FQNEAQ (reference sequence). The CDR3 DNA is TGTGCCAGCAGCTTAGCCGGGACTAGCTACGAGCAGTACTTC. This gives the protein CASSLAGTSYEQYF. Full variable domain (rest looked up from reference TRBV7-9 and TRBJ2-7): DTGVSQNPRHKITKRGQNVTFRCDPISEHNRLYWYRQTLGQGPEFLTYFQNEAQLEKSRLLSDRFSAERPKGSFSTLEIQRTEQGDSAMYLCASSLAGTSYEQYFGPGTRLTVT.

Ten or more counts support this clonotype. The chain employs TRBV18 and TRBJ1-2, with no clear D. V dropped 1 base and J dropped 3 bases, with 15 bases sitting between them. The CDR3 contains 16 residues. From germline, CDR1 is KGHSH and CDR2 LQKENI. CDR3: CASSPLEEGYHYGYTF. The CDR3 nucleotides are TGTGCCAGCTCACCACTTGAGGAGGGCTACCACTATGGCTACACCTTC.

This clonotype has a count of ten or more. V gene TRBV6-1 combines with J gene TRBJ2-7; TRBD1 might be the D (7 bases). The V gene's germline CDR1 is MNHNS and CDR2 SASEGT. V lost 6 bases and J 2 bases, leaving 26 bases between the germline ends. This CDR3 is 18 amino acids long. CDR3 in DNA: TGTGCCAGCAGCCCCTCGCGGGGCACCCTCAGGGGGGCCTACGAGCAGTACTTC. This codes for CASSPSRGTLRGAYEQYF.